This passage covers 22 T cell receptor beta chains from one sample sequenced in a study of somatic mutations in cytotoxic T cells in rheumatoid arthritis. Method: immunoSEQ multiplex PCR; TCRdb's copy keeps in-frame clones and lacks some. The sample shows under 20,000 clones, about four fifths of them seen only once. Input material: CD8+ T cells sorted from blood. These receptors came from an adult with rheumatoid arthritis.

CDR3 DNA: TGTGCCAGTAGTTTCCCGGGACAGCTCTATAGCAATCAGCCCCAGCATTTT. Its translation: CASSFPGQLYSNQPQHF. The rearrangement joins TRBV19 to TRBJ1-5; 7 nucleotides line up with TRBD1. V lost 5 bases and J lost 0; bases outside the gene matches: 10. Germline assignment: CDR1 LNHDA and CDR2 SQIVND (reference sequence). The CDR3 covers 17 residues.

The genes are TRBV14 and TRBJ2-1; D ambiguous. Germline values: CDR1 SGHDN, CDR2 FVKESK. V was cut by 2 bases and J by 2 bases, with 10 bases left in between. CDR3 length equals 15 residues. For the CDR3, the DNA is TGTGCCAGCAGCCAATGGGGTGCCCCCTACAATGAGCAGTTCTTC. Its protein is CASSQWGAPYNEQFF.

This chain joins TRBV15 and TRBJ2-3; D may be TRBD1 (6 bases). Germline lookup yields CDR1 LNHNV and CDR2 YYDKDF (reference sequence). V lost 0 bases, J lost 5 bases, and 15 bases lay in between. The CDR3 has 16 residues. The DNA of the CDR3 is TGTGCCACCAGCAGAGATAGGGGGTCACTTAGAGATACGCAGTATTTT. It specifies CATSRDRGSLRDTQYF.

This chain joins TRBV7-8 and TRBJ2-1; maybe TRBD2 (7 bases). The CDR3 length is 14 residues. V was cut by 5 bases and J by 7 bases, with 15 bases left in between. Looked up from germline, CDR1 is SGHVS and CDR2 is FQNEAQ. The CDR3 DNA reads TGTGCCAGCAGCCTCTTAGGGGGGGGGAATGAGCAGTTCTTC. Translated: CASSLLGGGNEQFF. Complete variable domain (other parts from reference TRBV7-8 and TRBJ2-1): GAGVSQSPRYKVAKRGQDVALRCDPISGHVSLFWYQQALGQGPEFLTYFQNEAQLDKSGLPSDRFFAERPEGSVSTLKIQRTQQEDSAVYLCASSLLGGGNEQFFGPGTRLTVL.

The V gene is TRBV28, the J gene TRBJ2-5; D remains unclear. The end of the DNA fits TRBJ2-7 better, so the J call may be wrong. Germline V gives CDR1 MDHEN, CDR2 SYDVKM. The CDR3 sequence is 13 residues long. The CDR3 sequence is CASSFSQWGEQYF. The CDR3 coding sequence is TGTGCCAGCAGTTTTAGCCAATGGGGCGAGCAGTACTTC.

About this clone: A junction end diverges from the germline sequence, so it may reflect a read error. This chain connects TRBV13 to TRBJ2-7, with D possibly matching TRBD1 (6 bases). Germline V CDR1 and CDR2: PRHDT, FYEKMQ (reference sequence). This CDR3 region has 12 residues. Written as DNA, the CDR3 is TGTGCCAGCAGCTTAGTAATCCGGGACATCGCCTTC. This gives the protein CASSLVIRDIAF.

The chain uses TRBV19 and TRBJ1-4; D perhaps matches TRBD1 (5 bases). The CDR3 has 16 amino acids. In germline, CDR1 is LNHDA, CDR2 SQIVND (reference sequence). Trimming left V 3 bases short and J 5 bases short, with 16 bases between. The CDR3 region has the DNA TGTGCCAGTAGTATCGGGCGGGGGTTTCCGAATGAAAAACTGTTTTTT. Amino acids: CASSIGRGFPNEKLFF. Full variable domain (missing parts from reference TRBV19 and TRBJ1-4): DGGITQSPKYLFRKEGQNVTLSCEQNLNHDAMYWYRQDPGQGLRLIYYSQIVNDFQKGDIAEGYSVSREKKESFPLTVTSAQKNPTAFYLCASSIGRGFPNEKLFFGSGTQLSVL.

The chain has TRBV4-1 and TRBJ2-1; TRBD2 aligns across 10 bases. Unmatched junction bases numbered 3, after V lost 1 base and J lost 6 bases. The CDR3 totals 15 residues. The germline V gene encodes CDR1 MGHRA and CDR2 YSYEKL. CDR3 region: CASSQGAGGGNEQFF. In nucleotides, the CDR3 is TGCGCCAGCAGCCAAGGAGCGGGGGGGGGCAATGAGCAGTTCTTC.

The V gene is TRBV2, the J gene TRBJ2-7, with a tentative D call TRBD1 (6 bases). V lost 9 bases and J 2 bases, leaving 23 bases between the germline ends. Germline CDR1 and CDR2: SNHLY and FYNNEI. This CDR3 is built from 16 residues. CDR3 bases: TGTGCCAGGGGGGACATTGGTGAAGTCAGGGCCTACGAGCAGTACTTC. Protein sequence: CARGDIGEVRAYEQYF.

This rearrangement joins TRBV11-2 to TRBJ2-1; 10 positions match TRBD2. CDR1 and CDR2 (germline): SGHAT, FQNNGV. The CDR3 runs to 19 residues. The V segment lost 1 base and the J segment 8 bases; nucleotides outside the gene matches: 17. CDR3 residues: CASSLAGLAGDPAVYEQFF. The CDR3 DNA reads TGTGCCAGCAGCTTAGCGGGGCTAGCGGGAGATCCTGCAGTCTATGAGCAGTTCTTC. Together with reference TRBV11-2 and TRBJ2-1, the CDR3 gives the full variable domain: EAGVAQSPRYKIIEKRQSVAFWCNPISGHATLYWYQQILGQGPKLLIQFQNNGVVDDSQLPKDRFSAERLKGVDSTLKIQPAKLEDSAVYLCASSLAGLAGDPAVYEQFFGPGTRLTVL.

V and J are TRBV11-2 and TRBJ2-1; unclear D gene. The CDR3 length is 12 residues. The germline V gene has CDR1 SGHAT and CDR2 FQNNGV. V was trimmed by 1 base and J by 6 bases, leaving 4 bases between them. The CDR3, as DNA: TGTGCCAGCAGCTTAGCCCTCAATGAGCAGTTCTTC. Translating gives CASSLALNEQFF.

The chain is built from TRBV6-5 and TRBJ1-5; D ambiguous. V was shortened by 6 bases and J by 5 bases, with 14 bases between the two germline ends. The CDR3 totals 14 residues. CDR1 and CDR2 (germline): MNHEY, SVGAGI. In nucleotides, the CDR3 is TGTGCCAGCAGCCTTACGGGGTACGATCAGCCCCAGCATTTT. The encoded protein is CASSLTGYDQPQHF.

The J gene is TRBJ2-7, the V gene TRBV9, with 7 nucleotides matching TRBD2. Unmatched junction bases numbered 2, after V lost 0 bases and J lost 2 bases. CDR1 SGDLS and CDR2 YYNGEE come from the germline V gene. This CDR3 is 14 amino acids long. CDR3 residues: CASSVAAGAYEQYF. In DNA form, the CDR3 reads TGTGCCAGCAGCGTAGCGGCGGGAGCCTACGAGCAGTACTTC.

V and J are TRBV25-1 and TRBJ2-7, with TRBD1 identical over 11 bases. CDR1 is MGHDK and CDR2 is SYGVNS in the germline V gene. The V segment lost 4 bases and the J segment 3 bases; nucleotides outside the gene matches: 11. CDR3 size: 17 residues. DNA for the CDR3: TGTGCCAGCAGTGGCTTCATGGGACAGGGGGGAGACTACGAGCAGTACTTC. Translated: CASSGFMGQGGDYEQYF.

This clone has a single count. The chain combines TRBV7-2 with TRBJ2-7; the D gene is possibly TRBD2 (7 bases). This CDR3 has 15 residues. V lost 5 bases and J 7 bases, leaving 21 bases between the germline ends. Germline loops: CDR1 SGHTA, CDR2 FQGNSA. The chain's CDR3 is CASSRGGGATEEQYF. As DNA, the CDR3 is TGTGCCAGCAGCAGAGGGGGAGGGGCGACGGAAGAGCAGTACTTC.

The chain combines TRBV30 with TRBJ2-7, with TRBD2 identical over 7 bases. CDR1 is GTSNPN and CDR2 is SVGIG in the germline V gene (reference sequence). V was pared by 8 bases and J by 0 bases, with 7 bases of the junction left unmatched. This CDR3 spans 13 amino acids. CDR3 protein: CAGGERGSYEQYF. Here the CDR3 DNA reads TGTGCCGGGGGGGAGCGGGGCTCCTACGAGCAGTACTTC.

This clone was recorded once. This chain joins TRBV2 and TRBJ2-5; D is possibly TRBD2 (6 bases). Trimming cost V 4 bases and J 3 bases, with 27 bases left between them. Germline V gene sequence: CDR1 SNHLY, CDR2 FYNNEI. This CDR3 has 19 amino acids. CDR3 DNA sequence: TGTGCCAGCAGTGGGCGGTCCGGGCCCTATGACTGGGGGGAAGAGACCCAGTACTTC. This sequence encodes CASSGRSGPYDWGEETQYF.

This sequence joins TRBV11-3 and TRBJ2-6; D is possibly TRBD2 (6 bases). Germline CDR1 is SGHNT and CDR2 is YENEEA. The CDR3 length is 16 residues. The V end was cut by 4 bases, the J end by 0 bases, with 10 bases between. The CDR3 loop reads CASSSPRGSGANVLTF. The CDR3 DNA is TGTGCCAGCAGCTCACCGCGGGGCTCTGGGGCCAACGTCCTGACTTTC.

This clone was counted a few times. The chain links TRBV5-4 to TRBJ2-7, with TRBD1 identical over 9 bases. This CDR3 spans 15 amino acids. Trimming took 4 bases from V and 6 from J; bases not matched to a gene: 11. Germline CDR1 SGHNT, CDR2 YYREEE (reference sequence). The CDR3 spells CASSLMGQGVGEQYF. DNA of the CDR3: TGTGCCAGCAGCCTGATGGGACAGGGAGTCGGCGAGCAGTACTTC. The full variable domain, completed using reference TRBV5-4 and TRBJ2-7, is ETGVTQSPTHLIKTRGQQVTLRCSSQSGHNTVSWYQQALGQGPQFIFQYYREEENGRGNFPPRFSGLQFPNYSSELNVNALELDDSALYLCASSLMGQGVGEQYFGPGTRLTVT.

This chain links TRBV29-1 with TRBJ2-1, with D maybe TRBD1 (6 bases). Trimming pared 0 bases from V and 7 bases from J, leaving 16 bases between. CDR1 and CDR2 from the germline V gene are SQVTM and ANQGSEA. The CDR3 loop spans 15 amino acids. CDR3 amino acids: CSVEDRGQGWNEQFF. The DNA for the CDR3 is TGCAGCGTTGAAGATCGTGGCCAGGGGTGGAATGAGCAGTTCTTC.

The chain couples TRBV14 to TRBJ2-1; a weak D match, TRBD2 (6 bases). This CDR3 is 16 amino acids long. Germline CDR1 and CDR2: SGHDN and FVKESK. Trimming left V 2 bases short and J 2 bases short, with 13 bases between. The DNA of the CDR3 is TGTGCCAGCAGCCAATGGGGCGGGGCCGCCTACAATGAGCAGTTCTTC. Protein: CASSQWGGAAYNEQFF. Looking up the rest from reference TRBV14 and TRBJ2-1 gives the full variable domain: EAGVTQFPSHSVIEKGQTVTLRCDPISGHDNLYWYRRVMGKEIKFLLHFVKESKQDESGMPNNRFLAERTGGTYSTLKVQPAELEDSGVYFCASSQWGGAAYNEQFFGPGTRLTVL.

This chain links TRBV2 with TRBJ2-2, with 8 bases that match TRBD1. Germline V gene lookup returns CDR1 SNHLY and CDR2 FYNNEI. The CDR3 totals 14 residues. Germline trimming cut 11 bases from V and 6 bases from J; bases unmatched to any gene: 11. The CDR3 region has the DNA TGTGCCTCTCTGGGGGACAGGACTTCCGGGGAGCTGTTTTTT. It translates to CASLGDRTSGELFF.